The 15 T cell receptor beta chains given below trace back to one sample, sequenced in a study of blood T cell repertoires in COVID-19. Repertoires were generated with immunoSEQ multiplex PCR, while TCRdb's copy carries only in-frame clones and drops some. The sample contains 31,000 or so clones, 75% to 90% of which appear only once. The source material was peripheral blood. Source of these receptors: a human donor in a cohort sampled during active COVID-19.

V and J are TRBV7-2 and TRBJ1-1; D ambiguous. The CDR3 has 14 residues. Germline V lookup: CDR1 SGHTA, CDR2 FQGNSA. V lost 4 bases and J 13 bases, leaving 22 bases between the germline ends. CDR3 in DNA: TGTGCCAGCAGCTCATCCTCCGGGTCGAAAATCGTTTTCTTT. Amino acids: CASSSSSGSKIVFF.

The chain links TRBV2 to TRBJ2-2; 7 bases are shared with TRBD2. CDR1 SNHLY and CDR2 FYNNEI come from the germline V gene. CDR3 length: 14 amino acids. J lost 2 bases, V lost 6 bases, and 3 bases had no gene match. The CDR3 region is CASSGGTNTGELFF. The CDR3 region has the DNA TGTGCCAGCAGCGGGGGGACCAACACCGGGGAGCTGTTTTTT.

V usage is TRBV29-1 and J usage is TRBJ2-4; 8 bases align to TRBD2. The trim removed 4 bases at V and 2 bases at J, leaving 4 bases unmatched. Germline CDR1 SQVTM, CDR2 ANQGSEA. The CDR3 totals 14 residues. The CDR3 sequence: CSVGKRGPKNIQYF. CDR3 in DNA: TGCAGCGTTGGAAAGCGGGGGCCCAAAAACATTCAGTACTTC.

The J gene is TRBJ2-7, the V gene TRBV6-5; 11 positions match TRBD2. The junction had 3 bases not matched to a gene; V was cut back by 7 bases and J by 4 bases. This CDR3 has 13 residues. Per the germline V gene, CDR1 is MNHEY and CDR2 is SVGAGI. The CDR3 DNA is TGTGCCAGCAAGGTAGCGGGGGGGTACGAGCAGTACTTC. As protein: CASKVAGGYEQYF.

The V gene is TRBV6-5, the J gene TRBJ1-2; possible D gene TRBD1, 6 bases. CDR1 MNHEY and CDR2 SVGAGI come from the germline V gene. The germline V and J ends were trimmed by 2 bases and 2 bases, with 15 bases remaining between them. The CDR3 has 16 amino acids. This chain's CDR3 is CASSYEGGAPNYGYTF. For the CDR3, the DNA is TGTGCCAGCAGTTACGAGGGGGGGGCGCCGAACTATGGCTACACCTTC.

This clone was detected only once. This chain connects TRBV5-6 to TRBJ2-7; 7 nucleotides match TRBD1. From germline, CDR1 is SGHDT and CDR2 YYEEEE. V lost 2 bases and J lost 3; bases outside the gene matches: 2. CDR3 length: 13 residues. The chain's CDR3 is CASSLWDSYEQYF. The CDR3, as DNA: TGTGCCAGCAGCTTATGGGACAGCTACGAGCAGTACTTC.

The J gene is TRBJ2-6, the V gene TRBV6-5; D remains unclear. This CDR3 contains 15 residues. Trimming took 7 bases from V and 2 from J, leaving 12 bases between them. Germline-derived CDR1 and CDR2 are MNHEY and SVGAGI. The CDR3 protein is CASTPSITGANVLTF. The CDR3 nucleotides are TGTGCCAGCACCCCCAGTATCACTGGGGCCAACGTCCTGACTTTC.

V is TRBV19 and J is TRBJ1-5, with D possibly TRBD1 on 5 matching bases. Germline loops: CDR1 LNHDA, CDR2 SQIVND (reference sequence). The CDR3 runs 16 residues. The ends were cut back, 3 bases at V and 5 bases at J, with 17 bases in the middle. CDR3 in amino acids: CASSILLTVNYQPQHF. CDR3 in DNA: TGTGCCAGTAGTATTCTTTTGACAGTCAACTATCAGCCCCAGCATTTT.

The V call is TRBV11-2, the J call TRBJ2-5; 7 bases fit TRBD1. The junction had 5 bases not matched to a gene; V was cut back by 4 bases and J by 0 bases. Looked up from germline, CDR1 is SGHAT and CDR2 is FQNNGV. The CDR3 length is 15 residues. CDR3 coding DNA: TGTGCCAGCAGCTCCGGGACAGCTTACCAAGAGACCCAGTACTTC. Protein product: CASSSGTAYQETQYF.

This sequence joins TRBV6-5 and TRBJ1-5; D not resolved. This CDR3 spans 12 amino acids. The germline gives CDR1 MNHEY, CDR2 SVGAGI. Trimming took off 7 bases at V and 6 bases at J, with 10 bases between the two ends. As DNA, the CDR3 is TGTGCCAGCAATTTGGGAGGTCAGCCCCAGCATTTT. Its protein is CASNLGGQPQHF.

Worth noting for this clone: Just one base apart from a much larger clone, this may be a read error. The sample holds other DNA sequences that translate to the same CDR3. The gene calls are TRBV28 and TRBJ1-2; TRBD1 is a possible D gene (6 bases). V lost 6 bases, J lost 6 bases, and 26 bases lay in between. The CDR3 covers 17 residues. CDR1 MDHEN and CDR2 SYDVKM come from the germline V gene. The CDR3 loop is CASSERLTGGGGNGYTF. The CDR3 nucleotides are TGTGCCAGCAGCGAACGCCTAACCGGGGGCGGGGGGAATGGCTACACCTTC.

This chain links TRBV9 with TRBJ2-3, with D maybe TRBD2 (6 bases). The V gene lost 0 bases and the J gene lost 3 bases, with 11 bases spanning the gap. This CDR3 contains 15 residues. Germline CDR1 reads SGDLS; CDR2 reads YYNGEE. The CDR3 DNA sequence: TGTGCCAGCAGCGTAGGGGCGGGATCAACAGATACGCAGTATTTT. Translated, it gives CASSVGAGSTDTQYF.

As for this clone: The junction departs from the called germline gene at one end, perhaps through a read error. The chain carries TRBV11-2 and TRBJ2-1, with 7 bases lining up with TRBD1. Per the germline V gene, CDR1 is SGHAT and CDR2 is FQNNGV. CDR3 length: 11 amino acids. CDR3 in DNA: TGTGCCAGCAGCTTAGAAACAGGGGCCCTCTTC. As protein: CASSLETGALF.

The chain couples TRBV10-1 to TRBJ2-7, with TRBD1 matching over 11 bases. The CDR3 loop spans 15 amino acids. V dropped 3 bases and J dropped 5; count of bases not matched to a gene: 6. Germline V gives CDR1 WNHNN, CDR2 SYGVQD (reference sequence). In DNA form, the CDR3 reads TGCGCCAGCAGTGAACGTCGGGGACAGGGGGACGAGCAGTACTTC. It encodes CASSERRGQGDEQYF.

This sequence joins TRBV9 and TRBJ2-3; 14 nucleotides line up with TRBD2. The CDR3 is made up of 19 amino acids. V was clipped by 1 base and J by 5 bases; unmatched bases: 12. From germline, CDR1 is SGDLS and CDR2 YYNGEE. The CDR3 here is CASSVNVGGLAGEIDTQYF. The CDR3 region has the DNA TGTGCCAGCAGCGTAAACGTGGGGGGACTAGCGGGAGAGATAGATACGCAGTATTTT.